The T cell receptor beta chain described here comes from a study of shared clonotypes between healthy human individuals. CDR1 is LGHNA, CDR2 YNFKEQ, per germline. CDR3 length equals 14 residues. Trimming took off 0 bases at V and 17 bases at J, with 19 bases between the two ends. Sequenced by immunoSEQ multiplex PCR; TCRdb stores in-frame clones only, minus some. The data show roughly 400,000 clones, around 96% seen once. Sample: memory CD8+ T cells sorted from blood. The sample's subset: CD45RO+ cells pooled with CCR7-negative TemRA cells. This TCR was recovered from a man under 40 in good health. This chain uses TRBV4-2 with TRBJ1-4; no firm D call. The CDR3 sequence: CASSQDGVLDRSFF. The CDR3 region has the DNA TGTGCCAGCAGCCAAGATGGGGTGTTGGACCGTAGTTTTTTT.